This T cell receptor (beta chain) is drawn from a study of shared clonotypes between healthy human individuals. About the study: CD8 memory received one plate per donor, CD8 naive two, CD4 memory three and CD4 naive three.

The CD4+ fraction was divided into a CD45RA+ naive subset and a CD45RA-negative memory subset. Overall study findings and caveats: Sorted-subset samples were not fully sequenced, rarefaction indicated.

The sample holds one count of this clone. Its antigen is still unknown. Researchers ran the assay at a deep level. TCRdb keeps only in-frame clones here, not all; method: immunoSEQ multiplex PCR. The sample lists about 600,000 clones; almost 97% were seen once. This CDR3 comprises 13 residues. V was clipped by 7 bases and J by 4 bases, with 14 bases between them. The germline CDR1 and CDR2 sequences are SQVTM and ANQGSEA. V and J are TRBV29-1 and TRBJ1-5; D is perhaps TRBD1 (6 bases). Sequencing was done on a sample of naive CD4+ T cells sorted from blood. Subset meaning: CD45RA+ positively selected. The source is a woman aged 25 to 45 in good health. The chain's CDR3 is CSAKSQGNQPQHF. The CDR3 coding sequence is TGCAGCGCAAAAAGTCAGGGGAATCAGCCCCAGCATTTT.